The clone carrying this T cell receptor (beta chain) has just a few counts. Its antigen is not known. These data originate in a study of T-cell memory formation after mild COVID-19. Study-level results: Some responding clones appeared in pre-infection memory, suggesting cross-reactive memory joined.

TCRdb used MiXCR to reprocess the 5' RACE reads, holding one entry per CDR3 protein. The sample includes about 560,000 distinct CDR3 sequences, 17% seen only once; the top ten take about 7.4%. Germline CDR1 KGHDR, CDR2 SFDVKD. CDR3 length: 14 amino acids. V was trimmed by 1 base and J by 1 base, leaving 4 bases between them. The receptor was isolated from an adult woman who had mild COVID-19 (a few samples of this study predate the infection). Cell type and time point are not known. Material for sequencing was PBMCs or a T cell subset sorted from them (not recorded which). This chain uses TRBV24-1 with TRBJ1-5; D is undetermined. CDR3: CATSDLDSNQPQHF. CDR3 DNA: TGTGCCACCAGTGATTTAGACAGCAATCAGCCCCAGCATTTT.